A selection of T cell receptor beta chains follows, all from one sample in a study of siplizumab effects on memory and regulatory T cells. The table came from immunoSEQ multiplex PCR; TCRdb's copy has only in-frame clones and leaves some out. The sample gives around 87,000 clones, just under 90% of which show up once; 15% is in the top ten. Sequenced input: CD4+ T cells sorted from blood. The receptors derive from a human donor in good health. The CDR3 runs from the conserved cysteine through the conserved F or W. A D gene is named only where the DNA matches it firmly.

15,TRBD1,TRBV6-6,TRBJ2-5,CASRKNPGQEETQYF,TGTGCCAGCAGGAAAAATCCGGGACAGGAAGAGACCCAGTACTTC
16,TRBD1,TRBV15,TRBJ2-1,CATSRKDRLSYNEQFF,TGTGCCACCAGCAGGAAGGACAGGCTCTCCTACAATGAGCAGTTCTTC
16,TRBD1,TRBV19,TRBJ2-5,CASKGGRDRGRETQYF,TGTGCCAGTAAAGGGGGAAGGGACAGGGGGCGAGAGACCCAGTACTTC
14,NA,TRBV28,TRBJ2-4,CASSYRQNKNIQYF,TGTGCCAGCAGCTATAGACAGAACAAAAACATTCAGTACTTC
15,NA,TRBV28,TRBJ2-7,CASIKGRGGSYEQYF,TGTGCCAGCATAAAAGGTCGAGGCGGTTCCTACGAGCAGTACTTC
13,NA,TRBV29-1,TRBJ2-4,CSVEAGAKNIQYF,TGCAGCGTTGAAGCAGGAGCCAAAAACATTCAGTACTTC
15,NA,TRBV6-1,TRBJ2-3,CASSLTSPITDTQYF,TGTGCCAGCAGTCTGACTAGTCCTATCACAGATACGCAGTATTTT
14,NA,TRBV28,TRBJ2-3,CASRLISGGDTQYF,TGTGCCAGCAGACTAATCTCTGGGGGAGATACGCAGTATTTT
16,TRBD1,TRBV11-3,TRBJ2-5,CASSSGGQGVLETQYF,TGTGCCAGCAGCTCCGGAGGACAGGGAGTTTTAGAGACCCAGTACTTC
15,NA,TRBV6-6,TRBJ1-4,CASSPGQGTNEKLFF,TGTGCCAGCAGCCCGGGGCAGGGGACTAATGAAAAACTGTTTTTT
13,TRBD1,TRBV18,TRBJ2-5,CASSTDRAETQYF,TGTGCCAGCTCAACAGACAGGGCAGAGACCCAGTACTTC
14,TRBD1,TRBV7-6,TRBJ2-7,CASSDRDRSYEQYF,TGTGCCAGCAGCGACAGGGATCGCTCCTACGAGCAGTACTTC
16,NA,TRBV11-2,TRBJ2-7,CASSLVVWQGPSEQYF,TGTGCCAGCAGCTTAGTAGTGTGGCAGGGGCCCTCCGAGCAGTACTTC